The source of this TCR beta chain is a study of neurological immune-mediated disorders. The germline V and J ends were trimmed by 1 base and 6 bases, with 9 bases remaining between them. The germline V gene has CDR1 SGHVS and CDR2 FQNEAQ. CDR3 length equals 13 residues. TCRdb passed the 5' RACE reads through MiXCR, listing each CDR3 protein once. The data show tens of thousands of distinct CDR3 sequences, with around 14% seen just once and approximately 7.5% held by the top ten. The unsorted libraries originated from 2 million PBMCs kept at -80 C. This clonotype showed up many times. V is TRBV7-8 and J is TRBJ1-1; D unresolved. The receptor's source is a woman between 45 and 60 years old in good health. The sequenced sample was PBMCs. In DNA, the CDR3 is TGTGCCAGCAGCTTAGATCGGACGGCTGAAGCTTTCTTT. Protein sequence: CASSLDRTAEAFF.